This is a list of T cell receptor beta chains from one sample in a study of blood T cell repertoires in COVID-19. Sequenced by immunoSEQ multiplex PCR; TCRdb stores in-frame clones only, minus some. The data contain 130,000 to 150,000 clones, roughly nine tenths of them seen just once; the ten biggest clones take up around 1.5%. Sequenced sample: peripheral blood. These receptors were collected from a human donor in a cohort sampled during active COVID-19. Each CDR3 is given with its conserved first and last residue. Fields, in order: D gene, J gene, clone size, V gene, CDR3 DNA, CDR3 protein. The D gene is left open where the match is weak. A row's size may be missing; if present it is once, few, many or a size class.

>NA|TRBJ1-2|NA|TRBV5-3
TGTGCCAGATTTTTGGACTACCGACAGAACTATGGCTACACCTTC
CARFLDYRQNYGYTF
>NA|TRBJ2-1|NA|TRBV5-1
TGCGCCAGCAGCTTGGGGGGCGGGGACTACAATGAGCAGTTCTTC
CASSLGGGDYNEQFF
>TRBD1|TRBJ2-1|NA|TRBV2
TGTGCCAGCAGTCCTCGGGACAGATACAATGAGCAGTTCTTC
CASSPRDRYNEQFF
>NA|TRBJ2-7|NA|TRBV2
TGTGCCGGCGCCCTGTTAGCTAACTTTGGCTCCTACGAGCAGTACTTC
CAGALLANFGSYEQYF
>NA|TRBJ1-2|NA|TRBV5-6
TGTGCCAGCAGCGCTGACAGTTTCTATGGCTACACCTTC
CASSADSFYGYTF
>TRBD1|TRBJ1-2|once|TRBV30
TGTGCCGCACAGGGGACTAACTATGGCTACACCTTC
CAAQGTNYGYTF
>NA|TRBJ2-3|once|TRBV18
TGTGCCAGCTCACCAGAGAGGGATACGCAGTATTTT
CASSPERDTQYF
>TRBD2|TRBJ2-3|once|TRBV7-3
TGTGCCAGCAGCCGAACTAGCGGCACAGATACGCAGTATTTT
CASSRTSGTDTQYF
>NA|TRBJ1-6|NA|TRBV7-2
TGTGCCAGCAGCTTATCGCCGGTTAATTCACCCCTCCACTTT
CASSLSPVNSPLHF
>NA|TRBJ2-3|NA|TRBV7-9
TGTGCCAGCAGCTGGGGGGGCACAGATACGCAGTATTTT
CASSWGGTDTQYF
>NA|TRBJ2-7|NA|TRBV20-1
TGCAGTGCTAGGGGCGCGTATTCGGAGTACTTC
CSARGAYSEYF
>TRBD1|TRBJ1-1|NA|TRBV29-1
TGCAGCGTCACCCGACAGGGCAACACTGAAGCTTTCTTT
CSVTRQGNTEAFF
>TRBD1|TRBJ1-1|NA|TRBV5-1
TGCGCCAGCAGCTTGGACAGGGGGTACGGGAACACTGAAGCTTTCTTT
CASSLDRGYGNTEAFF
>NA|TRBJ1-2|NA|TRBV25-1
TGTGCCAGCAGTGAATACGGGAGGGGCCTCGGCTACACCTTC
CASSEYGRGLGYTF
>NA|TRBJ2-7|NA|TRBV9
TGTGCCAGCATCCTCCGTGAGACCCAGGTGCCCCACTACGAGCAGTACTTC
CASILRETQVPHYEQYF
>NA|TRBJ2-1|NA|TRBV6-5
TGTGCCAGCACCTTAGACAGCTCCTACAATGAGCAGTTCTTC
CASTLDSSYNEQFF
>TRBD1|TRBJ1-2|NA|TRBV6-2/TRBV6-3
TGTGCCAGCAGCGATCGACAGGGATTCGGCGGCTACACCTTC
CASSDRQGFGGYTF
>NA|TRBJ1-5|NA|TRBV3-1/TRBV3-2
TGTGCCAGCAGCCAAGGCGTGGTTTATCAGCCCCAGCATTTT
CASSQGVVYQPQHF
>NA|TRBJ1-4|NA|TRBV9
TGTGCCAGCAGCCTGTCGGGAGGGCCGACTAATGAAAAACTGTTTTTT
CASSLSGGPTNEKLFF
>NA|TRBJ1-1|NA|TRBV7-6
TGTGCCAGCAGCTTAAATACCCAGGGAGGCACTGAAGCTTTCTTT
CASSLNTQGGTEAFF
>NA|TRBJ2-7|NA|TRBV6-5
TGTGCCAGCAGTAGACAGCTCTACGAGCAGTACTTC
CASSRQLYEQYF
>NA|TRBJ2-6|few|TRBV2
TGTGCCAGCAGTGAAGATCATCAGTACTCTGGGGCCAACGTCCTGACTTTC
CASSEDHQYSGANVLTF
>TRBD1|TRBJ2-3|NA|TRBV5-5
TGTGCCAGCAGCCCCGGGACAGGGGTGGATACGCAGTATTTT
CASSPGTGVDTQYF
>TRBD1|TRBJ1-1|NA|TRBV5-4
TGTGCCAGCAGCCTCCCCGGGACAGGGCTTACTGAAGCTTTCTTT
CASSLPGTGLTEAFF
>NA|TRBJ1-4|NA|TRBV5-1
TGCGCCAGCAGCGTCGACAGAAGGGATAATGAAAAACTGTTTTTT
CASSVDRRDNEKLFF
>NA|TRBJ2-3|NA|TRBV5-6
TGTGCCAGCAGCTTGGGAACCCGCGGAGATACGCAGTATTTT
CASSLGTRGDTQYF
>NA|TRBJ1-2|NA|TRBV10-1
TGCGCCAGCCCCACAGGGTCTGGTGGCTACACCTTC
CASPTGSGGYTF
>NA|TRBJ1-5|NA|TRBV5-5
TGTGCCAGCAGCTTGGACTGGTATTTCAATCAGCCCCAGCATTTT
CASSLDWYFNQPQHF
>TRBD1|TRBJ1-1|NA|TRBV19
TGTGCCAGTAGTGACAGGGGAGGCGTCGGCGGCACTGAAGCTTTCTTT
CASSDRGGVGGTEAFF
>NA|TRBJ1-3|NA|TRBV2
TGTGCCAGCAGGCCCAGGGGATCCATCGGAAACACCATATATTTT
CASRPRGSIGNTIYF
>NA|TRBJ1-6|NA|TRBV7-8
TGTGCCAGCAGCTTAGGGCAGGGGCGCCGAAATTCACCCCTCCACTTT
CASSLGQGRRNSPLHF
>NA|TRBJ1-2|once|TRBV5-1
TGCGCCAGCAGCTTGGCCGGCTTACAGGGAACTTGGGGCTACACCTTC
CASSLAGLQGTWGYTF
>NA|TRBJ1-6|NA|TRBV7-2
TGTGCCAGCAGCCCAACCAACATTAGGGGAGGATCACCCCTCCACTTT
CASSPTNIRGGSPLHF
>TRBD1|TRBJ1-1|NA|TRBV5-1
TGCGCCAGCAGCTTGAGGGACAGGGGGCTTGTGAACACTGAAGCTTTCTTT
CASSLRDRGLVNTEAFF
>NA|TRBJ2-7|NA|TRBV7-3
TGTGCCAGCAGCTTAAGCGGCAGGGTGGACGAGCAGTACTTC
CASSLSGRVDEQYF
>NA|TRBJ2-1|once|TRBV11-2
TGTGCCAGCAGCTTAGTTTGGGCAGTCTACAATGAGCAGTTCTTC
CASSLVWAVYNEQFF
>NA|TRBJ2-3|NA|TRBV12-5
TGTGCTAGTGGTTTGACGACCGTGGGGCCAGATACGCAGTATTTT
CASGLTTVGPDTQYF
>TRBD2|TRBJ2-5|NA|TRBV7-9
TGTGCCAGCAGCCCCCGACTAGCGGGGGGGCCAGGGGGAGAGACCCAGTACTTC
CASSPRLAGGPGGETQYF
>TRBD2|TRBJ2-3|NA|TRBV18
TGTGCCAGCTCACCACAGGCTAGCGGGGGGGCCGGCACAGATACGCAGTATTTT
CASSPQASGGAGTDTQYF
>TRBD1|TRBJ1-5|NA|TRBV19
TGTGCCAGTAGTATCGGGACAGAGGTTCCCCAGCATTTT
CASSIGTEVPQHF